Listed below are T cell receptor beta chains from one sample, sequenced in a study of blood T cell repertoires in COVID-19. Using immunoSEQ multiplex PCR, the repertoire was profiled, and TCRdb retains in-frame clones only, with some absent. Among over 45,000 clones listed, about 90% were seen once. Source material: peripheral blood. The receptors come from a man older than 75 in a cohort sampled during active COVID-19. The conserved cysteine and the conserved F or W are not part of the CDR3 here. Fields, in order: J gene, V gene, CDR3 protein.

J gene: TRBJ2-5
V gene: TRBV30
CDR3 protein: AWSKPGLAGLEETQY

J gene: TRBJ1-4
V gene: TRBV5-1
CDR3 protein: ASSPELGQRNEKLF

J gene: TRBJ2-3
V gene: TRBV30
CDR3 protein: AWSGPAGGLADTQY

J gene: TRBJ2-1
V gene: TRBV5-1
CDR3 protein: ASSPAGRSDNEQF

J gene: TRBJ2-1
V gene: TRBV3-1/TRBV3-2
CDR3 protein: ASSQPNPGTGIYNEQF

J gene: TRBJ2-2
V gene: TRBV30
CDR3 protein: AWRLAGGHTGELF

J gene: TRBJ2-3
V gene: TRBV2
CDR3 protein: ASSDEKQGRTDTQY

J gene: TRBJ1-6
V gene: TRBV18
CDR3 protein: ASSPGTGGAESPLH

J gene: TRBJ1-6
V gene: TRBV11-2
CDR3 protein: ASSLIVGRGSPLH

J gene: TRBJ2-2
V gene: TRBV7-3
CDR3 protein: ASSPTNTGELF

J gene: TRBJ2-5
V gene: TRBV6-1
CDR3 protein: ASSAVVAGGQETQY

J gene: TRBJ1-1
V gene: TRBV27
CDR3 protein: ASRRPRQANTEAF

J gene: TRBJ2-1
V gene: TRBV3-1/TRBV3-2
CDR3 protein: ASSYGTSGSLWF

J gene: TRBJ2-3
V gene: TRBV29-1
CDR3 protein: SVGTAAASTDTQY

J gene: TRBJ2-6
V gene: TRBV5-6
CDR3 protein: ASSWANLISGANVLT

J gene: TRBJ2-5
V gene: TRBV5-8
CDR3 protein: ASSLPAPEGETQY

J gene: TRBJ1-6
V gene: TRBV3-1/TRBV3-2
CDR3 protein: ASSQDDRAPLH

J gene: TRBJ2-5
V gene: TRBV7-2
CDR3 protein: ASSLEGQGPQY

J gene: TRBJ2-1
V gene: TRBV9
CDR3 protein: ASSRTSGSFSEQF

J gene: TRBJ1-1
V gene: TRBV30
CDR3 protein: AWRATGYTEAF

J gene: TRBJ1-5
V gene: TRBV4-3
CDR3 protein: ASSQDTGAYSNQPQH

J gene: TRBJ1-2
V gene: TRBV5-5
CDR3 protein: ASSLRGGANYGYT

J gene: TRBJ2-3
V gene: TRBV18
CDR3 protein: ASSPLTSGFTDTQY

J gene: TRBJ1-1
V gene: TRBV29-1
CDR3 protein: SSDRIMNTEAF

J gene: TRBJ1-3
V gene: TRBV14
CDR3 protein: ASSQDGGATGNTIY

J gene: TRBJ2-7
V gene: TRBV6-2/TRBV6-3
CDR3 protein: ASSYRQGGVSAYEQY

J gene: TRBJ2-1
V gene: TRBV7-2
CDR3 protein: ASSRLAGQVTPYNEQF

J gene: TRBJ2-7
V gene: TRBV10-3
CDR3 protein: AISELLPGSSYEQY

J gene: TRBJ2-7
V gene: TRBV6-6
CDR3 protein: ASSVDRASSYEQY

J gene: TRBJ2-3
V gene: TRBV4-1
CDR3 protein: ASSQVTSGDKDTQY

J gene: TRBJ2-3
V gene: TRBV10-2
CDR3 protein: ASSDRAGSTDTQY

J gene: TRBJ2-3
V gene: TRBV12-3/TRBV12-4
CDR3 protein: ASSLQGSDTQY

J gene: TRBJ2-2
V gene: TRBV29-1
CDR3 protein: SAGSGSTGELF

J gene: TRBJ2-7
V gene: TRBV2
CDR3 protein: ASSPRGTLTYEQY

J gene: TRBJ2-5
V gene: TRBV12-3/TRBV12-4
CDR3 protein: ASSPLETQY

J gene: TRBJ2-7
V gene: TRBV29-1
CDR3 protein: SVEEVGGSYEQY

J gene: TRBJ1-5
V gene: TRBV6-5
CDR3 protein: ASREPGAGNQPQH

J gene: TRBJ2-3
V gene: TRBV5-1
CDR3 protein: ASSLGDYRTDTQY

J gene: TRBJ1-6
V gene: TRBV6-1
CDR3 protein: ASSEGHSGSPLH

J gene: TRBJ1-2
V gene: TRBV7-9
CDR3 protein: ASSLTDRVGGYT

J gene: TRBJ2-2
V gene: TRBV7-6
CDR3 protein: ASSLSSFGNTGELF

J gene: TRBJ1-6
V gene: TRBV12-3/TRBV12-4
CDR3 protein: ASSLDGNSPLH

J gene: TRBJ2-2
V gene: TRBV5-1
CDR3 protein: ASSLQTGYTGELF

J gene: TRBJ2-5
V gene: TRBV27
CDR3 protein: ASSSSQQRERETQY